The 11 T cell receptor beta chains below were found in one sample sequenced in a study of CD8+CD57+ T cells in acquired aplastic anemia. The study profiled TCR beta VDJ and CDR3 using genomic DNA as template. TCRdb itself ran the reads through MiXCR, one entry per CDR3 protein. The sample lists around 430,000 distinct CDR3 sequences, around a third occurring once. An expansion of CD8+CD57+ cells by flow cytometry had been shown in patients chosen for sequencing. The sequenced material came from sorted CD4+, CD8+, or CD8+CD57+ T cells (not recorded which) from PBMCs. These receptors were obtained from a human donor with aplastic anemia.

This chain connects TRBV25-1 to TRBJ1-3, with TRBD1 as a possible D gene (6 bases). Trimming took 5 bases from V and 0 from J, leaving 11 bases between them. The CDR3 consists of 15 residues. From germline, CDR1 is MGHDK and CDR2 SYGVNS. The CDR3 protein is CASSQSGASGNTIYF. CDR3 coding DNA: TGTGCCAGCAGTCAGTCAGGGGCCTCTGGAAACACCATATATTTT.

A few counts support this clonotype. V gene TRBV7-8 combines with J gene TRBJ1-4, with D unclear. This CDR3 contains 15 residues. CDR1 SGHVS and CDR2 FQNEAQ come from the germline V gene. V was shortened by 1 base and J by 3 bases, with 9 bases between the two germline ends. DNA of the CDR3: TGTGCCAGCAGCTTAGGGAGAAGGGCTAATGAAAAACTGTTTTTT. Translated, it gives CASSLGRRANEKLFF.

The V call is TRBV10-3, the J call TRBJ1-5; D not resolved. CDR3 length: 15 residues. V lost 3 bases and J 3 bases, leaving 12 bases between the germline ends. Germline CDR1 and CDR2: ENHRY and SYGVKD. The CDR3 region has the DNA TGTGCCATCAGTGAAAAGGGCAGTAACAATCAGCCCCAGCATTTT. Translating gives CAISEKGSNNQPQHF.

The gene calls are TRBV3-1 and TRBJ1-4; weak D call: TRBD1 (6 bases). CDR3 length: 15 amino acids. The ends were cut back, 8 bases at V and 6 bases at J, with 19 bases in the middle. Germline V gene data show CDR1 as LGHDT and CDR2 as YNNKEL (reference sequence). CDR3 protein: CASSPDGRGYEKLFF. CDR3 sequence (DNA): TGTGCCAGCTCACCGGATGGCAGGGGTTATGAAAAACTGTTTTTT.

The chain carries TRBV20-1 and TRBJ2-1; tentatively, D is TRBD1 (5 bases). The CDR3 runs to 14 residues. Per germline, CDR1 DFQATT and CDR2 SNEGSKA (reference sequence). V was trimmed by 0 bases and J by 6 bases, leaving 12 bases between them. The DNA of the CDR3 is TGCAGTGCTAGAGACATCGTCAGGGTCAATGAGCAGTTCTTC. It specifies CSARDIVRVNEQFF.

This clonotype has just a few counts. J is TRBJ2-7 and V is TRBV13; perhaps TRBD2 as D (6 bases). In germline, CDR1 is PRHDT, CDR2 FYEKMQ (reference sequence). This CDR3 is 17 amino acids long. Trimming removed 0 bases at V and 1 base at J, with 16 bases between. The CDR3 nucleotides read TGTGCCAGCAGCTTAGGGGGGGGAGGCAGGCAATCCTACGAGCAGTACTTC. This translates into CASSLGGGGRQSYEQYF.

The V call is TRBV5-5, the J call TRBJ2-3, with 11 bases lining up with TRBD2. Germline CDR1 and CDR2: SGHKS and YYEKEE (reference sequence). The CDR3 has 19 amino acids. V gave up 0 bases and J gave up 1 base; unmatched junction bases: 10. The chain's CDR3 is CASSLAWTSGSLGTDTQYF. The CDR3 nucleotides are TGTGCCAGCAGCTTGGCCTGGACTAGCGGGTCCCTTGGCACAGATACGCAGTATTTT.

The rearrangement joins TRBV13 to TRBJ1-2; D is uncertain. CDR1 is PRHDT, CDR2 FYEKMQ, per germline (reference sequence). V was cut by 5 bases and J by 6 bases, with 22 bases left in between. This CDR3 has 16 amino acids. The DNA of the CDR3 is TGTGCCAGCAGCCGGTCCGGGCCCGATCGCACCCATGGCTACACCTTC. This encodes CASSRSGPDRTHGYTF.

CDR3: CATSSQDGDPSSPLHF. CDR3 nucleotide sequence: TGTGCCACCAGCAGCCAAGATGGGGACCCTAGCTCACCCCTCCACTTT. This chain joins TRBV15 and TRBJ1-6; D perhaps matches TRBD1 (5 bases). The CDR3 runs 16 residues. V lost 3 bases and J lost 10, with 19 bases in between. Germline V gene lookup returns CDR1 LNHNV and CDR2 YYDKDF (reference sequence).

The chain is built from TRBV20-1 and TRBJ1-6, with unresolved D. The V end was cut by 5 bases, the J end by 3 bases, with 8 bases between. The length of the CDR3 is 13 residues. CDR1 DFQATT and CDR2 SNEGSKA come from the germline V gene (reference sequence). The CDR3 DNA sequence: TGCAGTGCTCAGGCCCACTATAATTCACCCCTCCACTTT. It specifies CSAQAHYNSPLHF.

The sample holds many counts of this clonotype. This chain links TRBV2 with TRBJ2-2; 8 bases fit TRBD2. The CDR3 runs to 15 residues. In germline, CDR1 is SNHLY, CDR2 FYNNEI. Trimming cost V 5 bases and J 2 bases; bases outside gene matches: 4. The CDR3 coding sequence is TGTGCCAGCAGTCCGACTAGCGTTAACACCGGGGAGCTGTTTTTT. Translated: CASSPTSVNTGELFF.